Listed here are 3 T cell receptor beta chains from one sample, sequenced in a study of blood T cell repertoires in COVID-19. The method was immunoSEQ multiplex PCR; TCRdb's version includes in-frame clones alone and lacks a portion of them. Of 90,000 to 120,000 clones listed, around 86% were seen once; the top ten hold roughly 4%. The sequenced sample consisted of peripheral blood. The receptors were gathered from a woman in her seventies with acute or convalescent COVID-19.

This clone showed up just a few times. This chain uses TRBV6-5 with TRBJ2-7; the D gene is possibly TRBD2 (6 bases). Germline lookup yields CDR1 MNHEY and CDR2 SVGAGI. The CDR3 has 14 amino acids. The V end was cut by 6 bases, the J end by 4 bases, with 16 bases between. The CDR3 loop reads CASRRGAGGYEQYF. The CDR3 DNA reads TGTGCCAGCAGGCGGGGCGCAGGAGGGTACGAGCAGTACTTC.

The V gene is TRBV18, the J gene TRBJ2-7; TRBD2 matches at 7 bases. CDR1 and CDR2 (germline): KGHSH, LQKENI. V was clipped by 3 bases and J by 10 bases; unmatched bases: 9. This CDR3 contains 13 residues. CDR3 in DNA: TGTGCCAGCTCACCCTCGGGGAGGGAGAAACAGTACGTC. It is translated as CASSPSGREKQYV.

The J gene is TRBJ1-2, the V gene TRBV6-1, with 9 bases identical to TRBD1. The CDR3 runs 15 residues. CDR1 MNHNS and CDR2 SASEGT come from the germline V gene. Trimming at V came to 3 bases and at J to 8 bases, leaving 10 bases not matched to a gene. CDR3 DNA: TGTGCCAGCAGTGAGAACAGGGGGCGGACAGAAGGCTACACCTTC. Its translation is CASSENRGRTEGYTF.